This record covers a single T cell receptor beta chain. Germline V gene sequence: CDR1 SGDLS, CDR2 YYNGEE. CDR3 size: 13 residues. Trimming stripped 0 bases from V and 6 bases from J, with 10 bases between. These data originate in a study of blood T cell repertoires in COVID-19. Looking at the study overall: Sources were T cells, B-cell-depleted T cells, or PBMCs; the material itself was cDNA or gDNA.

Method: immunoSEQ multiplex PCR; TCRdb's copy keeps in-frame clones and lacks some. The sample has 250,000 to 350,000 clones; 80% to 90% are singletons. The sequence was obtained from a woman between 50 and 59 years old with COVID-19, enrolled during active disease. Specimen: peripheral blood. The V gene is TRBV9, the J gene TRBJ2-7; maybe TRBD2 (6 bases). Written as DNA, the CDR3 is TGTGCCAGCAGCGTAGTTGACGGGAGCGAGCAGTACTTC. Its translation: CASSVVDGSEQYF.